This TCR beta chain was observed in a study of cytotoxic CD8 clonotypes in ibrutinib-treated CLL. Here immunoSEQ multiplex PCR was the method, and the copy in TCRdb shows in-frame clones only, minus some. The sample shows under 200,000 clones, 81% of them seen only once. CDR1 and CDR2 from the germline V gene are SGHVS and FQNEAQ. The CDR3 length is 14 residues. V was pared by 0 bases and J by 4 bases, with 7 bases between. The sequence was collected from a human donor with chronic lymphocytic leukemia. This chain uses TRBV7-8 with TRBJ1-5; D unclear. The source material was PBMCs, sampled after 12 months of ibrutinib treatment. CDR3 in DNA: TGTGCCAGCAGCTTAGCCGGTCGGAATCAGCCCCAGCATTTT. Translating gives CASSLAGRNQPQHF. Looking up the rest from reference TRBV7-8 and TRBJ1-5 gives the full variable domain: GAGVSQSPRYKVAKRGQDVALRCDPISGHVSLFWYQQALGQGPEFLTYFQNEAQLDKSGLPSDRFFAERPEGSVSTLKIQRTQQEDSAVYLCASSLAGRNQPQHFGDGTRLSIL.